These 32 T cell receptor beta chains were sequenced from one sample in a study of blood T cell repertoires in COVID-19. Sequencing used immunoSEQ multiplex PCR; TCRdb keeps in-frame clones, though not all of them. The table records approximately 35,000 clones, approximately 80% of them present only once. Sample: peripheral blood. All receptors derive from an older man with acute or convalescent COVID-19.

The chain links TRBV7-6 to TRBJ1-1; TRBD1 agrees at 10 bases. Germline values: CDR1 SGHVS, CDR2 FNYEAQ. Trimming cost V 5 bases and J 4 bases; bases outside gene matches: 10. The CDR3 spans 16 residues. CDR3 protein: CASSHGTGDIGTEAFF. Written as DNA, the CDR3 is TGTGCCAGCAGCCATGGGACAGGGGATATAGGCACTGAAGCTTTCTTT.

This chain connects TRBV5-4 to TRBJ2-3; 7 nucleotides match TRBD2. The V gene's germline CDR1 is SGHNT and CDR2 YYREEE (reference sequence). The CDR3 contains 15 residues. Trimming cost V 3 bases and J 1 base; bases outside gene matches: 5. CDR3 nucleotide sequence: TGTGCCAGCAGCTGGGGGGGGGACCGCACAGATACGCAGTATTTT. Its protein is CASSWGGDRTDTQYF.

The chain recombines TRBV15 with TRBJ2-5; 11 bases align to TRBD1. The CDR3 is made up of 16 amino acids. After removal of 5 bases from V and 4 bases from J, the junction contained 9 bases not matched to a gene. Germline loops: CDR1 LNHNV, CDR2 YYDKDF (reference sequence). The CDR3 loop reads CATSWQPGQGGETQYF. CDR3 coding DNA: TGTGCCACCAGCTGGCAACCGGGACAGGGGGGAGAGACCCAGTACTTC.

The V gene is TRBV7-3, the J gene TRBJ2-2, with D possibly being TRBD2 (6 bases). Germline V gene lookup returns CDR1 SGHTA and CDR2 FQGTGA. CDR3 length equals 15 residues. The V and J ends lost 0 bases and 6 bases respectively, with 11 bases between them. In DNA, the CDR3 is TGTGCCAGCAGCTTAACGGCAACGGGAGCCGGGGAGCTGTTTTTT. This gives the protein CASSLTATGAGELFF.

V and J are TRBV6-2 or TRBV6-3 and TRBJ2-7; TRBD2 matches 15 bases. The trim removed 6 bases at V and 0 bases at J, leaving 9 bases unmatched. The CDR3 runs to 18 residues. CDR1 is MNHEY, CDR2 SVGEGT, per germline. Written as DNA, the CDR3 is TGTGCCAGCAGATACCGAGGACTAGCGGGAGGGAGCTCCTACGAGCAGTACTTC. It codes for CASRYRGLAGGSSYEQYF.

V gene TRBV5-8 combines with J gene TRBJ2-1, with 9 bases that match TRBD2. The CDR3 runs to 13 residues. The germline CDR1 and CDR2 sequences are SGHTS and YDEGEE. V dropped 8 bases and J dropped 8; count of bases not matched to a gene: 8. The CDR3 protein is CARSGTSLYEQFF. The CDR3 DNA reads as TGTGCCAGGAGCGGGACTAGCCTCTATGAGCAGTTCTTC.

This chain uses TRBV11-3 with TRBJ2-3; 16 positions match TRBD2. J lost 4 bases, V lost 5 bases, and 3 bases had no gene match. The CDR3 runs 16 residues. Germline-derived CDR1 and CDR2 are SGHNT and YENEEA. The CDR3 spells CASSTGTSGGADTQYF. For the CDR3, the DNA is TGTGCCAGCAGCACAGGGACTAGCGGGGGGGCAGATACGCAGTATTTT.

The chain links TRBV30 to TRBJ2-1; 9 nucleotides agree with TRBD2. Trimming removed 0 bases from V and 9 bases from J; junction bases left unmatched: 6. The CDR3 runs 14 residues. Germline V gene lookup returns CDR1 GTSNPN and CDR2 SVGIG (reference sequence). The CDR3 DNA follows: TGTGCCTGGAGTGTACAAAGCGGGAGGTCTGAGCAGTTCTTC. Translation gives CAWSVQSGRSEQFF.

This chain links TRBV3-1 (or the pseudogene TRBV3-2) with TRBJ1-6, with TRBD1 matching over 8 bases. This CDR3 region has 15 residues. The J segment lost 7 bases and the V segment lost 5 bases, leaving 7 bases of the junction unmatched. The germline V gene encodes CDR1 LGHDT and CDR2 YNNKEL (reference sequence). The CDR3 bases are TGTGCCAGCAGCGCCGGACAGGGAATGAATTCACCCCTCCACTTT. This encodes CASSAGQGMNSPLHF.

The genes are TRBV6-5 and TRBJ1-1; a weak D match, TRBD1 (6 bases). This CDR3 spans 15 amino acids. Deletions cut 5 bases from V and 6 bases from J, with 19 bases between. Germline V gene lookup returns CDR1 MNHEY and CDR2 SVGAGI. The CDR3 is CASSRTDRPFSEAFF. CDR3 coding DNA: TGTGCCAGCAGTCGGACGGACAGACCGTTTTCTGAAGCTTTCTTT.

The chain has TRBV3-1 (or the pseudogene TRBV3-2) and TRBJ1-2; D is perhaps TRBD1 (5 bases). Looked up from germline, CDR1 is LGHDT and CDR2 is YNNKEL (reference sequence). The CDR3 runs to 14 residues. V lost 3 bases and J lost 6, with 14 bases in between. The DNA of the CDR3 is TGTGCCAGCAGCCATATGTCGTCGGGGGATGGCTACACCTTC. This sequence encodes CASSHMSSGDGYTF.

V usage is TRBV11-2 and J usage is TRBJ2-7; 10 positions agree with TRBD2. Germline V gene lookup returns CDR1 SGHAT and CDR2 FQNNGV. This CDR3 is 16 amino acids long. V dropped 1 base and J dropped 0; count of bases not matched to a gene: 3. The CDR3 is CASSLVSSGSSYEQYF. The CDR3 DNA sequence: TGTGCCAGCAGCTTAGTATCTAGCGGGAGCTCCTACGAGCAGTACTTC.

The chain has TRBV7-8 and TRBJ1-1; the D is unclear. This CDR3 has 13 amino acids. From germline, CDR1 is SGHVS and CDR2 FQNEAQ. Trimming took off 1 base at V and 10 bases at J, with 13 bases between the two ends. The CDR3 is CASSLEASRGAFF. CDR3 bases: TGTGCCAGCAGCTTAGAGGCCAGCCGGGGAGCTTTCTTT.

DNA for the CDR3: TGCGCCAGCAGCTCCTTGGCAGATCTAGCCAAAAACATTCAGTACTTC. Translation gives CASSSLADLAKNIQYF. This chain joins TRBV5-1 and TRBJ2-4; D is unresolved. The V gene lost 3 bases and the J gene lost 0 bases, with 13 bases spanning the gap. The CDR3 is made up of 16 amino acids. CDR1 and CDR2 (germline): SGHRS, YFSETQ. The whole variable domain, filled in from reference TRBV5-1 and TRBJ2-4, reads KAGVTQTPRYLIKTRGQQVTLSCSPISGHRSVSWYQQTPGQGLQFLFEYFSETQRNKGNFPGRFSGRQFSNSRSEMNVSTLELGDSALYLCASSSLADLAKNIQYFGAGTRLSVL.

The chain carries TRBV4-1 and TRBJ2-5; 9 nucleotides match TRBD2. Trimming took 1 base from V and 2 from J; bases not matched to a gene: 5. The CDR3 spans 16 residues. Germline-derived CDR1 and CDR2 are MGHRA and YSYEKL. Here the CDR3 DNA reads TGCGCCAGCAGCCAAGTGGCTAGCGGGACTCAAGAGACCCAGTACTTC. Translated: CASSQVASGTQETQYF.

This clone has a handful of counts. This rearrangement joins TRBV7-2 to TRBJ2-7; 10 nucleotides match TRBD1. Germline-derived CDR1 and CDR2 are SGHTA and FQGNSA. The V segment lost 0 bases and the J segment 2 bases; nucleotides outside the gene matches: 4. This CDR3 comprises 16 residues. CDR3: CASSLAGGTGAYEQYF. For the CDR3, the DNA is TGTGCCAGCAGCTTAGCTGGAGGGACAGGGGCCTACGAGCAGTACTTC.

The chain links TRBV27 to TRBJ1-5; 7 nucleotides line up with TRBD1. The CDR3 consists of 14 residues. Germline V CDR1 and CDR2: MNHEY, SMNVEV (reference sequence). The J segment lost 2 bases and the V segment lost 6 bases, leaving 4 bases of the junction unmatched. The CDR3 DNA follows: TGTGCCAGCAGGAGACAGGGAGGCAATCAGCCCCAGCATTTT. Translating it yields CASRRQGGNQPQHF.

J is TRBJ2-7 and V is TRBV27, with D perhaps TRBD1 (6 bases). V dropped 6 bases and J dropped 4 bases, with 19 bases sitting between them. The CDR3 sequence is 15 residues long. Germline V CDR1 and CDR2: MNHEY, SMNVEV (reference sequence). The CDR3 is CASSPDLGGIYEQYF. The CDR3 nucleotides read TGTGCCAGCAGCCCCGATCTAGGGGGTATATACGAGCAGTACTTC.

This chain links TRBV12-5 with TRBJ1-1; no clear D gene. Trimming took 1 base from V and 1 from J, leaving 7 bases between them. CDR3 length equals 14 residues. Germline V CDR1 and CDR2: LGHNT, FRNRAP. CDR3 sequence (DNA): TGTGCTAGTGGTTTGGGTACCAGGAACACTGAAGCTTTCTTT. Its translation: CASGLGTRNTEAFF.

The J gene is TRBJ1-4, the V gene TRBV19; 8 positions agree with TRBD1. Germline CDR1 and CDR2: LNHDA and SQIVND (reference sequence). The J segment lost 0 bases and the V segment lost 8 bases, leaving 8 bases of the junction unmatched. This CDR3 is 16 amino acids long. The CDR3 sequence: CASGKDRGTTNEKLFF. CDR3 DNA sequence: TGTGCCAGTGGTAAAGACAGGGGCACAACTAATGAAAAACTGTTTTTT.

J is TRBJ1-6 and V is TRBV6-1; 8 bases map to TRBD1. CDR3 size: 17 residues. The V segment lost 2 bases and the J segment 7 bases; nucleotides outside the gene matches: 10. Germline V gives CDR1 MNHNS, CDR2 SASEGT. The CDR3 coding sequence is TGTGCCAGCAGTGAATACACTCCCGGGACAGGAAATTCACCCCTCCACTTT. Protein: CASSEYTPGTGNSPLHF.

Only one count was recorded for this clone. V usage is TRBV7-9 and J usage is TRBJ2-1, with 9 bases fitting TRBD2. CDR3 size: 14 residues. V lost 5 bases, J lost 7 bases, and 6 bases stayed unmatched. Looked up from germline, CDR1 is SEHNR and CDR2 is FQNEAQ (reference sequence). The CDR3 is CASSRSGSGNEQFF. As DNA, the CDR3 is TGTGCCAGCAGCCGTAGCGGGAGCGGTAATGAGCAGTTCTTC.

The chain recombines TRBV6-5 with TRBJ1-2; D is undetermined. Trimming took off 8 bases at V and 4 bases at J, with 14 bases between the two ends. This CDR3 has 13 residues. Germline loops: CDR1 MNHEY, CDR2 SVGAGI. For the CDR3, the DNA is TGTGCCAGCTTTACTGACACACCCTATGGCTACACCTTC. Protein: CASFTDTPYGYTF.

This clone has only a few counts. This chain connects TRBV3-1 (or the pseudogene TRBV3-2) to TRBJ1-2; 9 bases align to TRBD1. This CDR3 spans 15 amino acids. Germline V CDR1 and CDR2: LGHDT, YNNKEL (reference sequence). With 3 bases clipped from V and 2 bases from J, the junction kept 4 bases outside the gene matches. CDR3 amino acids: CASSHLGQGNYGYTF. In DNA form, the CDR3 reads TGTGCCAGCAGCCACTTAGGACAGGGGAACTATGGCTACACCTTC.

The chain recombines TRBV7-3 with TRBJ1-1; D gene ambiguous. Germline V lookup: CDR1 SGHTA, CDR2 FQGTGA. The V and J ends lost 0 bases and 1 base respectively, with 9 bases between them. This CDR3 contains 15 residues. The CDR3 is CASSLTTASNTEAFF. The CDR3 DNA reads as TGTGCCAGCAGCTTAACTACAGCCTCGAACACTGAAGCTTTCTTT.

The CDR3 region is CASTAGGPPYNEQFF. CDR3 bases: TGTGCCAGCACCGCGGGAGGGCCTCCCTACAATGAGCAGTTCTTC. This rearrangement joins TRBV28 to TRBJ2-1; TRBD2 agrees at 9 bases. CDR1 MDHEN and CDR2 SYDVKM come from the germline V gene. V was pared by 7 bases and J by 2 bases, with 6 bases of the junction left unmatched. The CDR3 has 15 residues.

The CDR3 coding sequence is TGTGCCAGCAGCCAAGAGGGGAGCTATGGCTACACCTTC. It yields the protein CASSQEGSYGYTF. The rearrangement links TRBV14 to TRBJ1-2; D unresolved. Trimming removed 0 bases from V and 4 bases from J, with 6 bases in between. This CDR3 spans 13 amino acids. Germline assignment: CDR1 SGHDN and CDR2 FVKESK.

The chain carries TRBV18 and TRBJ1-1; 8 nucleotides match TRBD1. Germline CDR1 KGHSH, CDR2 LQKENI. V lost 3 bases to trimming and J lost 2 bases; unmatched junction nucleotides: 5. CDR3 size: 15 residues. This chain's CDR3 is CASSPMTGANTEAFF. DNA of the CDR3: TGTGCCAGCTCACCTATGACAGGGGCCAACACTGAAGCTTTCTTT.

The CDR3 loop reads CASSYAGLAGPDTQYF. Here the CDR3 DNA reads TGTGCCAGCAGTTATGCGGGACTAGCGGGCCCAGATACGCAGTATTTT. The rearrangement joins TRBV6-5 to TRBJ2-3; 12 positions match TRBD2. This CDR3 is 16 amino acids long. V was clipped by 3 bases and J by 4 bases; unmatched bases: 5. Germline V gene lookup returns CDR1 MNHEY and CDR2 SVGAGI.

In DNA, the CDR3 is TGTGCCAGCAGCCACTATGACGATGAGACCCAGTACTTC. As protein: CASSHYDDETQYF. V and J are TRBV5-4 and TRBJ2-5, with D hard to call. The germline gives CDR1 SGHNT, CDR2 YYREEE (reference sequence). The CDR3 totals 13 residues. V was clipped by 4 bases and J by 5 bases, with 12 bases between them.

V is TRBV11-1 and J is TRBJ2-7, with 10 bases fitting TRBD1. V lost 5 bases, J lost 6 bases, and 10 bases stayed unmatched. Germline assignment: CDR1 SGHAT and CDR2 FQDESV (reference sequence). This CDR3 comprises 15 residues. CDR3 protein: CASSLNGQGGSEQYF. The CDR3, as DNA: TGTGCCAGCAGCCTAAACGGACAGGGGGGAAGCGAGCAGTACTTC.

This chain connects TRBV12-5 to TRBJ2-1, with D tentatively TRBD2 (5 bases). This CDR3 has 12 amino acids. Germline CDR1 reads LGHNT; CDR2 reads FRNRAP. With 2 bases removed from V and 10 bases from J, the gap between germline ends came to 9 bases. CDR3 loop: CASGLPRREQFF. The CDR3 DNA reads as TGTGCTAGTGGTTTGCCACGGAGGGAGCAGTTCTTC. Full variable domain (outside the CDR3, taken from reference TRBV12-5 and TRBJ2-1): DARVTQTPRHKVTEMGQEVTMRCQPILGHNTVFWYRQTMMQGLELLAYFRNRAPLDDSGMPKDRFSAEMPDATLATLKIQPSEPRDSAVYFCASGLPRREQFFGPGTRLTVL.